This T cell receptor (beta chain) is from a study of blood T cell repertoires in COVID-19. Study background: T cells, B-cell-depleted T cells, or PBMCs provided the cDNA or gDNA that served as material.

This study enrolled people aged 18 to 89 from about two dozen US geographic areas. Recovered status in Cohort 3 required two negative PCRs, clearance, or symptom resolution. Per the study methods: Estimation of nucleated cell counts relied on the amplification of reference gene primers. Some clones are missing from TCRdb's copy, which holds only in-frame ones; the method was immunoSEQ multiplex PCR. V and J calls plus clone size are reproduced from that table; the DNA served to infer D and trimming. The top ten clones hold about 3% of a sample with around 300,000 clones, about nine tenths of them seen once. The CDR3 has 13 amino acids. The V and J ends lost 6 bases and 10 bases, in that order; junction bases with no gene match: 6.

Sequencing was performed on PBMCs or T cells enriched from blood (not recorded which). V gene TRBV12-3 or TRBV12-4 combines with J gene TRBJ2-1, with 10 bases matching TRBD2. The source is a woman aged 50 to 60 who had recovered from COVID-19. Here the CDR3 DNA reads TGTGCCAGCAGAACCGGGACTAGCGCAGAGCAGTTCTTC. Its translation: CASRTGTSAEQFF.